Below are 9 T cell receptor beta chains sequenced from a single sample in a study of early T cells in non-severe SARS-CoV-2 infection. TCRdb reprocessed the 5' RACE reads via MiXCR and lists one record per CDR3 protein. The table includes more than 80,000 distinct CDR3 sequences, around 15% detected once. Sequencing input: whole blood. These receptors came from an adult who was a healthcare worker with PCR-confirmed SARS-CoV-2 infection or an uninfected control (not recorded which).

This clonotype has a handful of counts. V gene TRBV20-1 combines with J gene TRBJ1-1; D is ambiguous. The V gene's germline CDR1 is DFQATT and CDR2 SNEGSKA (reference sequence). Trimming removed 6 bases from V and 6 bases from J, with 11 bases in between. The CDR3 is 11 residues long. The CDR3 sequence: CSALPGPEAFF. As DNA, the CDR3 is TGCAGTGCCCTTCCAGGACCTGAAGCTTTCTTT.

The CDR3 loop reads CAWSIGTDTQYF. The CDR3 DNA reads TGTGCCTGGAGTATCGGCACAGATACGCAGTATTTT. The chain recombines TRBV30 with TRBJ2-3; D call uncertain. The V and J ends lost 2 bases and 1 base respectively, with 4 bases between them. Per germline, CDR1 GTSNPN and CDR2 SVGIG (reference sequence). CDR3 size: 12 residues.

In nucleotides, the CDR3 is TGTGCCAGCAGCTTTATGACATACAATGAGCAGTTCTTC. Residues: CASSFMTYNEQFF. This rearrangement joins TRBV7-9 to TRBJ2-1; D uncertain. The V gene's germline CDR1 is SEHNR and CDR2 FQNEAQ (reference sequence). V lost 3 bases, J lost 4 bases, and 7 bases lay in between. There are 13 residues in the CDR3.

This clonotype was observed a handful of times. The V gene is TRBV29-1, the J gene TRBJ1-2; D gene unclear. Trimming left V 2 bases short and J 4 bases short, with 2 bases between. The CDR3 is made up of 10 amino acids. CDR1 SQVTM and CDR2 ANQGSEA come from the germline V gene. CDR3 residues: CSVEPYGYTF. CDR3 in DNA: TGCAGCGTTGAACCCTATGGCTACACCTTC.

This clonotype has a handful of counts. The rearrangement links TRBV29-1 to TRBJ1-2, with 9 bases matching TRBD1. CDR3 length equals 13 residues. V lost 5 bases and J lost 4; bases outside the gene matches: 5. CDR1 SQVTM and CDR2 ANQGSEA come from the germline V gene. The CDR3 spells CSVRQGEGYGYTF. The CDR3 DNA is TGCAGCGTTCGACAGGGGGAGGGCTATGGCTACACCTTC.

A few counts support this clonotype. The V call is TRBV12-3 or TRBV12-4, the J call TRBJ2-7; 10 bases are shared with TRBD1. The CDR3 contains 13 residues. V shed 6 bases and J 3 bases; nucleotides not matched to a gene: 2. The CDR3 coding sequence is TGTGCCAGCAGGGGGACAGGGGACTACGAGCAGTACTTC. Its translation: CASRGTGDYEQYF.

This clonotype was seen a handful of times. V and J are TRBV12-3 or TRBV12-4 and TRBJ1-1; no reliable D call. This CDR3 is built from 14 residues. Deletions cut 3 bases from V and 4 bases from J, with 12 bases between. CDR3: CASSFMAAGTEAFF. Here the CDR3 DNA reads TGTGCCAGCAGTTTTATGGCCGCCGGCACTGAAGCTTTCTTT.

In its sample, this clonotype was seen a few times. The gene calls are TRBV9 and TRBJ2-2; 13 nucleotides align to TRBD2. The CDR3 length is 15 residues. The germline V gene has CDR1 SGDLS and CDR2 YYNGEE. J lost 13 bases, V lost 3 bases, and 9 bases had no gene match. The CDR3 here is CASSGTSGSRKRLFF. CDR3 bases: TGTGCCAGCAGCGGGACTAGCGGGAGTAGAAAGAGGCTGTTTTTT.

J is TRBJ2-5 and V is TRBV2; TRBD2 matches 10 bases. CDR3 size: 16 residues. The trim removed 7 bases at V and 3 bases at J, leaving 11 bases unmatched. CDR1 and CDR2 from the germline V gene are SNHLY and FYNNEI. This chain's CDR3 is CASISGRAGEKETQYF. CDR3 bases: TGTGCCAGCATCAGCGGGAGGGCCGGGGAAAAAGAGACCCAGTACTTC. The variable domain in full, with the rest retrieved from reference TRBV2 and TRBJ2-5, is EPEVTQTPSHQVTQMGQEVILRCVPISNHLYFYWYRQILGQKVEFLVSFYNNEISEKSEIFDDQFSVERPDGSNFTLKIRSTKLEDSAMYFCASISGRAGEKETQYFGPGTRLLVL.